One and the same sample provided the 8 T cell receptor beta chains below, sequenced in a study of tumor-infiltrating lymphocytes in localized non-small cell lung cancer. Produced via immunoSEQ multiplex PCR; TCRdb's table is partial and in-frame only. The repertoire consists of approximately 24,000 clones, with roughly two thirds occurring once and the leading ten covering roughly 5.4%. What was sequenced was lung tumor tissue. These receptors were obtained from a human donor with non-small cell lung cancer.

This rearrangement joins TRBV29-1 to TRBJ2-5; 8 nucleotides align to TRBD1. CDR3 size: 14 residues. Germline V gene lookup returns CDR1 SQVTM and CDR2 ANQGSEA. Germline trimming cut 7 bases from V and 4 bases from J; bases unmatched to any gene: 11. The chain's CDR3 is CSGLMTGAGETQYF. The CDR3 DNA reads as TGCAGCGGGCTAATGACAGGGGCAGGAGAGACCCAGTACTTC.

Here the CDR3 DNA reads TGTGCCAGCAGCCCGGGTTTGGGAGCCTACGAGCAGTACTTC. Its translation is CASSPGLGAYEQYF. The chain combines TRBV27 with TRBJ2-7; D perhaps matches TRBD2 (5 bases). CDR1 is MNHEY, CDR2 SMNVEV, per germline (reference sequence). The V and J ends lost 6 bases and 2 bases respectively, with 14 bases between them. The CDR3 has 14 residues.

This rearrangement joins TRBV12-5 to TRBJ2-1; possibly TRBD2 for D (6 bases). The CDR3 covers 15 residues. V dropped 5 bases and J dropped 0 bases, with 11 bases sitting between them. Germline CDR1 is LGHNT and CDR2 is FRNRAP. In DNA, the CDR3 is TGTGCTAGTGGTCCCGGACTACTCTCCTACAATGAGCAGTTCTTC. Its translation: CASGPGLLSYNEQFF.

This clone was found once. CDR3 in amino acids: CASSLVGGGTDTQYF. Here the CDR3 DNA reads TGTGCCAGCAGCTTGGTCGGGGGAGGCACAGATACGCAGTATTTT. The chain carries TRBV5-5 and TRBJ2-3; tentative D call: TRBD2 (6 bases). The V gene's germline CDR1 is SGHKS and CDR2 YYEKEE (reference sequence). The CDR3 is 15 amino acids. The V gene lost 0 bases and the J gene lost 1 base, with 9 bases spanning the gap.

CDR3 bases: TGTGCCAGCAGTTTGAGTAGAGTCACCGGGGAGCTGTTTTTT. Amino acids: CASSLSRVTGELFF. The chain combines TRBV28 with TRBJ2-2; D remains unclear. Germline V gene data show CDR1 as MDHEN and CDR2 as SYDVKM. This CDR3 region has 14 residues. V lost 3 bases to trimming and J lost 4 bases, with 9 bases between them.

V and J are TRBV7-8 and TRBJ2-3; 8 bases fit TRBD2. Germline V gene sequence: CDR1 SGHVS, CDR2 FQNEAQ. V lost 5 bases to trimming and J lost 1 base; unmatched junction nucleotides: 11. CDR3 size: 17 residues. CDR3 loop: CASSPRTAGGGTDTQYF. Here the CDR3 DNA reads TGTGCCAGCAGCCCCAGGACCGCGGGAGGTGGCACAGATACGCAGTATTTT.

V usage is TRBV7-2 and J usage is TRBJ2-7, with D hard to call. The length of the CDR3 is 13 residues. Trimming took 1 base from V and 7 from J, leaving 11 bases between them. Germline lookup yields CDR1 SGHTA and CDR2 FQGNSA. This CDR3 reads CASSLGGEFEQYF. CDR3 in DNA: TGTGCCAGCAGCTTAGGTGGTGAGTTTGAGCAGTACTTC. Filled out from reference TRBV7-2 and TRBJ2-7, the complete variable domain reads GAGVSQSPSNKVTEKGKDVELRCDPISGHTALYWYRQSLGQGLEFLIYFQGNSAPDKSGLPSDRFSAERTGGSVSTLTIQRTQQEDSAVYLCASSLGGEFEQYFGPGTRLTVT.

This clone was counted a few times. This rearrangement joins TRBV9 to TRBJ1-1; D is perhaps TRBD1 (5 bases). The V and J ends lost 0 bases and 3 bases respectively, with 9 bases between them. This CDR3 has 14 amino acids. Per the germline V gene, CDR1 is SGDLS and CDR2 is YYNGEE. This CDR3 reads CASSVVPGDTEAFF. In nucleotides, the CDR3 is TGTGCCAGCAGCGTAGTACCGGGGGACACTGAAGCTTTCTTT. Looking up the rest from reference TRBV9 and TRBJ1-1 gives the full variable domain: DSGVTQTPKHLITATGQRVTLRCSPRSGDLSVYWYQQSLDQGLQFLIQYYNGEERAKGNILERFSAQQFPDLHSELNLSSLELGDSALYFCASSVVPGDTEAFFGQGTRLTVV.